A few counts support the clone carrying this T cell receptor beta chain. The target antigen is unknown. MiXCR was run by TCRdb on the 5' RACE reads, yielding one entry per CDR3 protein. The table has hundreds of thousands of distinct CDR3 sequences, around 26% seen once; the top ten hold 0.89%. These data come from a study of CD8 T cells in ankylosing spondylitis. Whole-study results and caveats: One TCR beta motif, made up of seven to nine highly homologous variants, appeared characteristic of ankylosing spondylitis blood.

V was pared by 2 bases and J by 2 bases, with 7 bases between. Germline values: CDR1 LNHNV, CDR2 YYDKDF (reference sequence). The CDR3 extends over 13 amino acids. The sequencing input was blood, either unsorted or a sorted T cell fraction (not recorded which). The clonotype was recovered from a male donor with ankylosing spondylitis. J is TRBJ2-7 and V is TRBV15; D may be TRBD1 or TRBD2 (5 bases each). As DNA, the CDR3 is TGTGCCACCAGCAGATGGGGGACCTACGAGCAGTACGTC. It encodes CATSRWGTYEQYV.